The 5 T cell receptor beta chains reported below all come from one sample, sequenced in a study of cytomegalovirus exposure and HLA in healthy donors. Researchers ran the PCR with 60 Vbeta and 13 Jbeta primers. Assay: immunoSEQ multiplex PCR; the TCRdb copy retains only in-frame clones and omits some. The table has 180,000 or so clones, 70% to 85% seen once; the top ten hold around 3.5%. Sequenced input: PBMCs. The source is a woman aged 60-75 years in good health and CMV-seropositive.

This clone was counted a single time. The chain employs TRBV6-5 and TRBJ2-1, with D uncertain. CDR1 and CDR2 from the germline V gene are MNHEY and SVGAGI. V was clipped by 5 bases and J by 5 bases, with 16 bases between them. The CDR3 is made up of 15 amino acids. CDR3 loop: CASSPTTGVHNEQFF. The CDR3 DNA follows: TGTGCCAGCAGTCCCACAACCGGAGTCCACAATGAGCAGTTCTTC.

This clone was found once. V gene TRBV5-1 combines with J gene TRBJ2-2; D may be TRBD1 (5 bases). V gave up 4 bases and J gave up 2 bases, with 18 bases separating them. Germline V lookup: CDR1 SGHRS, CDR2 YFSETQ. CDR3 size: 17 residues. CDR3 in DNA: TGCGCCAGCAGCATGGGCCTAGGGGCCCAAAACACCGGGGAGCTGTTTTTT. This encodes CASSMGLGAQNTGELFF.

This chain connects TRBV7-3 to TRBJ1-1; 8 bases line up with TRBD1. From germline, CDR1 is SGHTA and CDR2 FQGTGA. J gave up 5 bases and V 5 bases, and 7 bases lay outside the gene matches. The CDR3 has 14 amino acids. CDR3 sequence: CASSPDRGGTEAFF. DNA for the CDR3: TGTGCCAGCAGCCCCGACAGGGGAGGGACTGAAGCTTTCTTT.

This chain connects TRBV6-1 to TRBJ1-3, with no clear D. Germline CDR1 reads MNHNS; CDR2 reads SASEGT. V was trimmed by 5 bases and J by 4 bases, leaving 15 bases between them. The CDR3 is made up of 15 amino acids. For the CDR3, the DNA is TGTGCCAGCAGTCGGGAGGGTTTGCGAGGAAACACCATATATTTT. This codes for CASSREGLRGNTIYF.

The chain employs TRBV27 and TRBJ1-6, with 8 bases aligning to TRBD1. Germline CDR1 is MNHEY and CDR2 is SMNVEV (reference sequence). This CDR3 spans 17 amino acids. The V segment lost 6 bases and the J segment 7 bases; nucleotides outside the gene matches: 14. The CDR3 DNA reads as TGTGCCAGCAGAAGACCACCGGGACAGGAAACAAATTCACCCCTCCACTTT. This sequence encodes CASRRPPGQETNSPLHF.